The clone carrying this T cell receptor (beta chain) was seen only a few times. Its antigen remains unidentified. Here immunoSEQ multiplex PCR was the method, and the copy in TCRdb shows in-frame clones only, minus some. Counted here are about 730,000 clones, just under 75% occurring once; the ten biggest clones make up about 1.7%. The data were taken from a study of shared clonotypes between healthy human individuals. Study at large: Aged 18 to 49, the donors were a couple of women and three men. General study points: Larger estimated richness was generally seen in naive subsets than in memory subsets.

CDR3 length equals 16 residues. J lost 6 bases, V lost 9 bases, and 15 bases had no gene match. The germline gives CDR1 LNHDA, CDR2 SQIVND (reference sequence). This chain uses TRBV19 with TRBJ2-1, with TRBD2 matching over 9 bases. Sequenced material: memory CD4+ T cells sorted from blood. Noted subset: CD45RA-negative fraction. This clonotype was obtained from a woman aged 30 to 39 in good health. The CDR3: CASRASGNGWSNEQFF. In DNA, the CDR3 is TGTGCCAGCAGGGCTAGCGGGAATGGGTGGAGCAATGAGCAGTTCTTC.